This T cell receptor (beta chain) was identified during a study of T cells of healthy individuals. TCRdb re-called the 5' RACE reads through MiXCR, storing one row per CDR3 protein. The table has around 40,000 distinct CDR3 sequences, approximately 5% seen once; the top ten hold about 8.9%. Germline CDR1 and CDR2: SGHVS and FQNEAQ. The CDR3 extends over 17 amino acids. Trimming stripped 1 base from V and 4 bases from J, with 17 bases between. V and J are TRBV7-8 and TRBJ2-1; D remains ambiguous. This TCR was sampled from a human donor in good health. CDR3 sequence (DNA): TGTGCCAGCAGCTTAGGGATTACCCTGACGCCTTACAATGAGCAGTTCTTC. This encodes CASSLGITLTPYNEQFF.